Detailed here is one T cell receptor beta chain. The sample originates from a study of T cells in Graves' hyperthyroidism and ophthalmopathy. Germline CDR1 and CDR2: MDHEN and SYDVKM. This CDR3 spans 14 amino acids. V lost 4 bases and J lost 7; bases outside the gene matches: 10. Researchers amplified the TCR beta CDR3 regions from RNA transcripts. The TCR CDR3 was amplified in a first-round RT-PCR using the HTBI primer set. MiXCR was run by TCRdb on the multiplex PCR reads, yielding one entry per CDR3 protein. The sample lists 550,000 to 700,000 distinct CDR3 sequences, approximately 15% seen once, with roughly 4.3% in the top ten.

Sequencing was performed on blood. This chain connects TRBV28 to TRBJ2-7, with 7 bases matching TRBD1. This receptor was obtained from a woman in her thirties or forties with Graves' ophthalmopathy. CDR3 amino acids: CASSSPGTAKEQYF. The CDR3 nucleotides are TGTGCCAGCAGTTCTCCCGGGACAGCGAAGGAGCAGTACTTC. Drawing the rest from reference TRBV28 and TRBJ2-7, the complete variable domain is DVKVTQSSRYLVKRTGEKVFLECVQDMDHENMFWYRQDPGLGLRLIYFSYDVKMKEKGDIPEGYSVSREKKERFSLILESASTNQTSMYLCASSSPGTAKEQYFGPGTRLTVT.